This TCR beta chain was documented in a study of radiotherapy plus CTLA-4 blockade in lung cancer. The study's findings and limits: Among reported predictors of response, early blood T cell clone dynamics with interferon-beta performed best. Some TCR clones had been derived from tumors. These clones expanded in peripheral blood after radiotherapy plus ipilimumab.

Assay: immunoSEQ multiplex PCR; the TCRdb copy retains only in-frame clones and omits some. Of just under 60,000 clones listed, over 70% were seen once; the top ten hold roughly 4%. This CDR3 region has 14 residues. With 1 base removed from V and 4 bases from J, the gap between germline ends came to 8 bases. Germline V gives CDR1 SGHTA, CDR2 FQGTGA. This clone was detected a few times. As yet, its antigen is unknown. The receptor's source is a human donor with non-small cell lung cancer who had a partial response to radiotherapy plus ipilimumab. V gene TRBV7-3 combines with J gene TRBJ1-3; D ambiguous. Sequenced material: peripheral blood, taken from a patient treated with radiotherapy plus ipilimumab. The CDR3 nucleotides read TGTGCCAGCAGCTTAAATCCAGGAGGAAACACCATATATTTT. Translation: CASSLNPGGNTIYF. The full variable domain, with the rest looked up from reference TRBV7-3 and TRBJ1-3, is GAGVSQTPSNKVTEKGKYVELRCDPISGHTALYWYRQSLGQGPEFLIYFQGTGAADDSGLPNDRFFAVRPEGSVSTLKIQRTERGDSAVYLCASSLNPGGNTIYFGEGSWLTVV.